The entry below describes one TCR beta chain. The germline V and J ends were trimmed by 0 bases and 2 bases, with 14 bases remaining between them. Germline CDR1 reads MGHRA; CDR2 reads YSYEKL. The CDR3 spans 17 residues. It was CD45RO-negative cells, positively selected for CCR7, that made up naive CD8 cells, with terminally differentiated effector memory CD45RA+ cells excluded. Measured with immunoSEQ multiplex PCR; TCRdb has only the in-frame clones, and not every one. Seen here are some 1,900,000 clones, 85% to 95% observed once, and the top ten hold under 1.5%. The sample is drawn from a study of shared clonotypes between healthy human individuals.

The clonotype was recovered from a man aged 18 to 30 in good health. The sample consisted of naive CD8+ T cells sorted from blood. V usage is TRBV4-1 and J usage is TRBJ1-5, with D possibly matching TRBD1 (5 bases). CDR3 in amino acids: CASSQDQPGGGNQPQHF. In DNA, the CDR3 is TGCGCCAGCAGCCAAGATCAGCCCGGGGGAGGCAATCAGCCCCAGCATTTT.